The 17 T cell receptor beta chains given below trace back to one sample, sequenced in a study of T cells in Graves' hyperthyroidism and ophthalmopathy. TCR beta CDR3 region amplification was performed from RNA transcripts. TCR CDR3 underwent first-round RT-PCR with the HTBI primer set. TCRdb called the multiplex PCR reads again in MiXCR, with one record for every CDR3 protein. This sample has fewer than 900,000 distinct CDR3 sequences, with roughly 20% found just once. Material for sequencing was blood. These TCRs come from a woman between 45 and 65 years old with Graves' hyperthyroidism that later progressed to Graves' ophthalmopathy.

This clonotype was seen only a few times. This chain joins TRBV5-1 and TRBJ1-1; a possible D gene is TRBD1 (5 bases). The CDR3 has 15 residues. The V gene's germline CDR1 is SGHRS and CDR2 YFSETQ. The germline V and J ends were trimmed by 5 bases and 1 base, with 15 bases remaining between them. CDR3: CASRSAQVGNTEAFF. The CDR3 DNA follows: TGCGCCAGCAGATCCGCACAGGTAGGGAACACTGAAGCTTTCTTT.

This clonotype was observed at least ten times. This chain joins TRBV11-2 and TRBJ2-7; 7 bases are a match to TRBD1. The CDR3 contains 13 residues. In germline, CDR1 is SGHAT, CDR2 FQNNGV. J was trimmed by 2 bases and V by 5 bases; bases with no gene match: 3. CDR3: CASSNTGAYEQYF. Written as DNA, the CDR3 is TGTGCCAGCAGCAATACAGGGGCCTACGAGCAGTACTTC.

For the CDR3, the DNA is TGTGCCAGCAGCCTCAGGGGACCAAGACAGGATGGGGATTCACCCCTCCACTTT. It is translated as CASSLRGPRQDGDSPLHF. This rearrangement joins TRBV7-3 to TRBJ1-6; tentative D call: TRBD1 (6 bases). The CDR3 loop spans 18 amino acids. V shed 5 bases and J shed 8 bases, with 25 bases lying between them. The germline CDR1 and CDR2 sequences are SGHTA and FQGTGA.

Ten or more counts support this clonotype. The J gene is TRBJ2-1, the V gene TRBV5-1; D may match TRBD1 or TRBD2 (5 bases each). The V and J ends lost 0 bases and 2 bases respectively, with 15 bases between them. This CDR3 spans 17 amino acids. Germline V CDR1 and CDR2: SGHRS, YFSETQ. CDR3 loop: CASSLERGVVAYNEQFF. CDR3 nucleotide sequence: TGCGCCAGCAGCTTGGAGAGGGGTGTCGTCGCCTACAATGAGCAGTTCTTC. Full variable domain (missing parts from reference TRBV5-1 and TRBJ2-1): KAGVTQTPRYLIKTRGQQVTLSCSPISGHRSVSWYQQTPGQGLQFLFEYFSETQRNKGNFPGRFSGRQFSNSRSEMNVSTLELGDSALYLCASSLERGVVAYNEQFFGPGTRLTVL.

The sample holds a few counts of this clonotype. The rearrangement links TRBV19 to TRBJ1-1; D may be TRBD1 (6 bases). V lost 5 bases to trimming and J lost 1 base, with 17 bases between them. Germline lookup yields CDR1 LNHDA and CDR2 SQIVND (reference sequence). The CDR3 is 16 amino acids. As DNA, the CDR3 is TGTGCCAGTAGTCAGTACAGGGCGGGGAGGAACACTGAAGCTTTCTTT. Translating gives CASSQYRAGRNTEAFF.

This clonotype was seen a few times. The chain employs TRBV19 and TRBJ1-2, with D possibly being TRBD1 (5 bases). This CDR3 is built from 14 residues. CDR1 and CDR2 (germline): LNHDA, SQIVND (reference sequence). V lost 5 bases, J lost 7 bases, and 17 bases lay in between. CDR3 region: CASSRPPGDPGYTF. For the CDR3, the DNA is TGTGCCAGTAGTCGCCCCCCGGGGGACCCTGGCTACACCTTC. Full variable domain (outside the CDR3, taken from reference TRBV19 and TRBJ1-2): DGGITQSPKYLFRKEGQNVTLSCEQNLNHDAMYWYRQDPGQGLRLIYYSQIVNDFQKGDIAEGYSVSREKKESFPLTVTSAQKNPTAFYLCASSRPPGDPGYTFGSGTRLTVV.

This chain connects TRBV12-3 or TRBV12-4 to TRBJ1-5, with TRBD1 matching over 9 bases. This CDR3 spans 16 amino acids. J lost 2 bases, V lost 5 bases, and 7 bases had no gene match. The CDR3 protein is CASSRTGEVGNQPQHF. The CDR3 region has the DNA TGTGCCAGCAGTCGGACAGGGGAAGTCGGCAATCAGCCCCAGCATTTT.

The rearrangement uses TRBV11-2 and TRBJ2-2; 9 nucleotides match TRBD2. The CDR3 contains 19 residues. V shed 6 bases and J 3 bases; nucleotides not matched to a gene: 17. Germline V gene sequence: CDR1 SGHAT, CDR2 FQNNGV. In nucleotides, the CDR3 is TGTGCCAGCAGTCTAATCAGGGGTGGCGGGGGGGCCGACACCGGGGAGCTGTTTTTT. Its translation: CASSLIRGGGGADTGELFF.

This clonotype has at least ten counts. The chain employs TRBV6-1 and TRBJ2-7; D is unclear. Germline assignment: CDR1 MNHNS and CDR2 SASEGT. V lost 4 bases and J 2 bases, leaving 18 bases between the germline ends. The CDR3 sequence is 16 residues long. The CDR3, as DNA: TGTGCCAGCAGTGGCCTTCGGCGGTTCCTGACCTACGAGCAGTACTTC. Amino acid sequence: CASSGLRRFLTYEQYF.

This clonotype came up many times. Its ends do not fully match the called genes, so a read error is possible. The chain couples TRBV9 to TRBJ2-7; maybe TRBD2 (5 bases). The CDR3 consists of 11 residues. The germline V gene encodes CDR1 SGDLS and CDR2 YYNGEE. The CDR3 spells CASGSSYEQYF. The CDR3 coding sequence is TGCGCCAGCGGTTCCTCCTACGAGCAGTACTTC.

This clonotype appeared many times. The chain uses TRBV6-1 and TRBJ1-1; possible D gene TRBD1, 6 bases. This CDR3 region has 15 residues. The V gene lost 5 bases and the J gene lost 3 bases, with 16 bases spanning the gap. Germline CDR1 and CDR2: MNHNS and SASEGT. CDR3 nucleotide sequence: TGTGCCAGCAGTACCAGCCTAGGGGGGTACACTGAAGCTTTCTTT. This encodes CASSTSLGGYTEAFF.

V is TRBV2 and J is TRBJ1-2, with unresolved D. Germline CDR1 is SNHLY and CDR2 is FYNNEI. With 4 bases removed from V and 0 bases from J, the gap between germline ends came to 18 bases. The CDR3 is made up of 17 amino acids. In DNA form, the CDR3 reads TGTGCCAGCAGTGTGGCCCCAACAGCGATAGCTAACTATGGCTACACCTTC. Translation: CASSVAPTAIANYGYTF.

The rearrangement links TRBV6-5 to TRBJ2-1, with D perhaps assigned TRBD1 or TRBD2 (5 bases each). Trimming removed 2 bases from V and 10 bases from J, with 12 bases in between. The CDR3 is 13 amino acids. Germline-derived CDR1 and CDR2 are MNHEY and SVGAGI. The CDR3 protein is CASSYGGIGEQFF. CDR3 DNA: TGTGCCAGCAGTTACGGGGGAATCGGGGAGCAGTTCTTC.

The table lists this clonotype with many counts. CDR3 in DNA: TGTGCCAGCAGTTCCCTCGGACTAGCGGGGGCCAAAGAGACCCAGTACTTC. Translation gives CASSSLGLAGAKETQYF. This sequence joins TRBV6-1 and TRBJ2-5, with 13 bases that match TRBD2. Germline V CDR1 and CDR2: MNHNS, SASEGT. There are 17 residues in the CDR3. The V gene end was trimmed by 5 bases and the J gene end by 3 bases; junction bases not matched to a gene: 9.

The rearrangement uses TRBV7-3 and TRBJ2-5; TRBD1 agrees at 7 bases. The CDR3 runs to 13 residues. Trimming at V came to 3 bases and at J to 4 bases, leaving 2 bases not matched to a gene. Germline values: CDR1 SGHTA, CDR2 FQGTGA. Written as DNA, the CDR3 is TGTGCCAGCAGCTTGGGACAGAGAGAGACCCAGTACTTC. Translation: CASSLGQRETQYF.

The sample holds many counts of this clonotype. The V gene is TRBV7-3, the J gene TRBJ2-3; D tentatively reads TRBD1 or TRBD2 (6 bases each). Germline CDR1 reads SGHTA; CDR2 reads FQGTGA. V lost 5 bases and J lost 2, with 14 bases in between. The CDR3 loop spans 15 amino acids. CDR3 in DNA: TGTGCCAGCAGCCTCGGGGGACACGTCACAGATACGCAGTATTTT. Its translation is CASSLGGHVTDTQYF. Full variable domain (missing parts from reference TRBV7-3 and TRBJ2-3): GAGVSQTPSNKVTEKGKYVELRCDPISGHTALYWYRQSLGQGPEFLIYFQGTGAADDSGLPNDRFFAVRPEGSVSTLKIQRTERGDSAVYLCASSLGGHVTDTQYFGPGTRLTVL.

This clonotype has at least ten counts. V usage is TRBV3-1 and J usage is TRBJ2-7, with D possibly being TRBD1 or TRBD2 (5 bases each). The CDR3 contains 14 residues. Germline values: CDR1 LGHDT, CDR2 YNNKEL (reference sequence). V gave up 4 bases and J gave up 3 bases, with 13 bases separating them. For the CDR3, the DNA is TGTGCCAGCAGCCGTCCCGGGACGAGCTACGAGCAGTACTTC. Translation gives CASSRPGTSYEQYF.